Here is one T cell receptor (beta chain) with its context. Its antigen is undetermined. These data come from a study of cytomegalovirus exposure and HLA in healthy donors. Study results and limitations: The authors later found TCR association rates varying by HLA locus, with DRB1 most and HLA-C fewest. A link between a missense DCLRE1C variant and TCR beta V- and J-gene trimming emerged from a later analysis.

CDR3 length: 18 residues. Germline-derived CDR1 and CDR2 are SGHTA and FQGNSA. Trimming cost V 5 bases and J 0 bases, with 20 bases left between them. The PCR contained 60 Vbeta and 13 Jbeta primers. Assay used: immunoSEQ multiplex PCR; TCRdb lists only in-frame clones, some missing. This listing includes roughly 150,000 clones. The sequence came from a woman between 50 and 59 years old in good health and CMV-seronegative. This chain connects TRBV7-2 to TRBJ1-5, with no clear D. The sequencing input was PBMCs. In DNA, the CDR3 is TGTGCCAGCAGCCCGCTAAGCGGGATCGTTAATAGCAATCAGCCCCAGCATTTT. This translates into CASSPLSGIVNSNQPQHF.